This TCR beta chain derives from a study of T cell changes during pregnancy in multiple sclerosis. Germline V lookup: CDR1 MNHNS, CDR2 SASEGT. CDR3 size: 16 residues. V lost 1 base to trimming and J lost 5 bases; unmatched junction nucleotides: 8. Sequencing was performed with immunoSEQ multiplex PCR; in TCRdb, only in-frame clones are kept and a portion is missing. The table lists around 100,000 clones, about 92% of them singletons. This clone ranks as medium-sized (0.01 to 0.1%). The sequence was collected from a female donor with multiple sclerosis, enrolled in a pregnancy study. Sequenced here: peripheral blood, sampled after pregnancy. The rearrangement joins TRBV6-1 to TRBJ1-5, with TRBD1 matching over 7 bases. The CDR3 loop is CASSEEVTGPYQPQHF. CDR3 nucleotides: TGTGCCAGCAGTGAAGAGGTGACAGGGCCCTATCAGCCCCAGCATTTT.